The sequence of this T cell receptor beta chain was determined in a study of regulatory T cells in long-lasting Graves disease. Study-level results: Clonotypes that were public and shared totalled about 2,500 in persistent patients versus 850 to 1,000 in new patients.

CDR3 length equals 13 residues. V gave up 2 bases and J gave up 6 bases, with 7 bases separating them. The germline gives CDR1 ENHRY, CDR2 SYGVKD. Time point reported: persistent/refractory GD, antithyroid drugs over 5 years with positive TRAb. From RNA extracted from PBMCs, the TCR library was made. It was by American Thyroid Association guidelines that Graves' disease was diagnosed. Arm-PCR of CDR3 regions and iRepertoire HTBI primers were the basis on which TCR beta libraries were built. TCRdb fed the multiplex PCR reads into MiXCR, producing one record per CDR3 protein. The sample includes around 500,000 distinct CDR3 sequences, less than 25% of them seen just once. Many counts were recorded for this clonotype. Its antigen is as yet unknown.

Specimen: peripheral blood mononuclear cells (PBMCs), collected when the disease was refractory, from a patient treated with antithyroid drugs. This sequence originates from a female donor with Graves disease. The chain joins TRBV10-3 to TRBJ2-2; D is uncertain. CDR3 DNA: TGTGCCATCAGTGAGGACCACCCCGGGGAGCTGTTTTTT. This gives the protein CAISEDHPGELFF.